The source of this T cell receptor beta chain is a study of CD4 T cells in relation to SARS-CoV-2 and coronaviruses. General observations from the study: Roughly three fifths of donors had memory CD4+ clonotypes crossrecognizing SARS-CoV-2 and common cold coronavirus spike.

For this clone: The antigen is undetermined.

Unexposed donor CD4+ T cells date from about 2011-2018, before the COVID-19 pandemic. Isolation of CD4+ T cells took place after approximately 11 days in culture. Some 1.9 million PBMCs per well were cultured with around 9.2 IU/ml IL-2. Clones were read by immunoSEQ multiplex PCR, and TCRdb kept only the in-frame ones, dropping some. This sample has 15,000 to 18,000 clones, with 65% to 85% found just once. Per the germline V gene, CDR1 is KGHDR and CDR2 is SFDVKD. V shed 2 bases, J shed 5 bases, and the junction held 10 bases outside the gene matches. CDR3 size: 16 residues. This sequence joins TRBV24-1 and TRBJ2-7; 8 bases are a match to TRBD1. Sequenced sample: CD4+ T cells from PBMCs, cultured in vitro. The receptor's source is a human donor in good health. CDR3 in DNA: TGTGCCACCAGTGATTCGGCCCCAGGGGGCCAGGACGAGCAGTACTTC. Translation: CATSDSAPGGQDEQYF.